This T cell receptor (beta chain) was identified in a study of graft-versus-host responses after intestinal transplantation. This clone showed up just a few times. Its antigen remains unidentified. The protocol was immunoSEQ multiplex PCR, while the TCRdb copy is restricted to in-frame clones and leaves out a portion. The table lists tens of thousands of clones, approximately 94% of them singletons. V lost 5 bases to trimming and J lost 3 bases, with 13 bases between them. Germline lookup yields CDR1 SNHLY and CDR2 FYNNEI. The CDR3 runs to 14 residues. The source of this sequence is a human donor who was the organ donor for an intestinal transplant. The sample here was unstimulated CD4+ T cells sorted from spleen or lymph node cells, taken before transplant. The gene calls are TRBV2 and TRBJ1-1, with D possibly TRBD1 on 5 matching bases. DNA for the CDR3: TGTGCCAGCAGTAAACTCGTCAGGGACACTGAAGCTTTCTTT. Its translation is CASSKLVRDTEAFF.